These 32 T cell receptor beta chains were sequenced from one sample in a study of cytomegalovirus exposure and HLA in healthy donors. The PCR made use of 60 Vbeta and 13 Jbeta primers. Data came from immunoSEQ multiplex PCR; TCRdb stores just in-frame clones and leaves some out. This sample contains 150,000 or so clones. Source material: PBMCs. The receptors were sampled from a woman aged 18-35 years in good health and CMV-seronegative.

V and J are TRBV15 and TRBJ1-2; 8 bases are shared with TRBD1. The CDR3 runs 16 residues. V dropped 1 base and J dropped 8; count of bases not matched to a gene: 12. Germline V CDR1 and CDR2: LNHNV, YYDKDF (reference sequence). This CDR3 is CATSRGATGARFGYTF. The CDR3, as DNA: TGTGCCACCAGCAGAGGCGCGACAGGGGCCCGTTTCGGCTACACCTTC.

The chain has TRBV6-6 and TRBJ1-5, with 7 bases matching TRBD1. V trimming: 6 bases; J trimming: 0 bases; junction bases outside the gene matches: 5. The V gene's germline CDR1 is MNHNY and CDR2 SVGAGI (reference sequence). This CDR3 is built from 15 residues. CDR3 nucleotide sequence: TGTGCCAGCAGCTCCGACAGGGCTAGCAATCAGCCCCAGCATTTT. Translation gives CASSSDRASNQPQHF.

This chain connects TRBV28 to TRBJ2-7; 8 bases map to TRBD2. V trimming: 5 bases; J trimming: 0 bases; junction bases outside the gene matches: 9. This CDR3 contains 16 residues. Germline V gene sequence: CDR1 MDHEN, CDR2 SYDVKM. Here the CDR3 DNA reads TGTGCCAGCAGTGAAGTTGCCAGCGGGAGCTCCTACGAGCAGTACGTC. Protein: CASSEVASGSSYEQYV.

The chain is built from TRBV10-3 and TRBJ1-1, with D possibly being TRBD1 (5 bases). Germline V gene data show CDR1 as ENHRY and CDR2 as SYGVKD. There are 14 residues in the CDR3. The ends were cut back, 2 bases at V and 2 bases at J, with 9 bases in the middle. The CDR3 DNA sequence: TGTGCCATCAGTGAGAGGGGTACTAACACTGAAGCTTTCTTT. This sequence encodes CAISERGTNTEAFF.

The V gene is TRBV30, the J gene TRBJ2-1; D remains unclear. Trimming took off 4 bases at V and 10 bases at J, with 17 bases between the two ends. The germline V gene has CDR1 GTSNPN and CDR2 SVGIG (reference sequence). The CDR3 is made up of 13 amino acids. CDR3 protein: CAWTPASVWEQFF. CDR3 DNA sequence: TGTGCCTGGACTCCTGCGAGTGTCTGGGAGCAGTTCTTC.

This chain links TRBV29-1 with TRBJ1-1, with 7 bases matching TRBD1. V lost 5 bases and J lost 0; bases outside the gene matches: 3. This CDR3 is built from 13 residues. Germline loops: CDR1 SQVTM, CDR2 ANQGSEA. CDR3 region: CSVQGQVNTEAFF. For the CDR3, the DNA is TGCAGCGTTCAAGGACAGGTGAACACTGAAGCTTTCTTT.

This sequence joins TRBV6-5 and TRBJ2-2; 9 bases are shared with TRBD2. Germline assignment: CDR1 MNHEY and CDR2 SVGAGI. The CDR3 is 14 amino acids. Trimming at V came to 6 bases and at J to 4 bases, leaving 3 bases not matched to a gene. The CDR3 loop is CASRLAGSTGELFF. CDR3 in DNA: TGTGCCAGCAGACTAGCGGGTAGCACCGGGGAGCTGTTTTTT.

This chain links TRBV5-8 with TRBJ2-3; 7 nucleotides align to TRBD1. The CDR3 length is 15 residues. J gave up 1 base and V 4 bases, and 6 bases lay outside the gene matches. Germline lookup yields CDR1 SGHTS and CDR2 YDEGEE. The CDR3 DNA follows: TGTGCCAGCAGCCTAGGACAGGCCCGCACAGATACGCAGTATTTT. Its translation is CASSLGQARTDTQYF.

DNA of the CDR3: TGCGCCAGCAGCCAAACGGGATCCCCGCTAAACTATGGCTACACCTTC. The encoded protein is CASSQTGSPLNYGYTF. The chain couples TRBV4-1 to TRBJ1-2; no reliable D call. This CDR3 region has 16 residues. The V and J ends lost 2 bases and 2 bases respectively, with 15 bases between them. Germline CDR1 reads MGHRA; CDR2 reads YSYEKL.

On this clone: The identical CDR3 is also encoded by other nucleotide sequences in the sample. The rearrangement joins TRBV2 to TRBJ1-1, with D possibly matching TRBD1 (5 bases). This CDR3 is 13 amino acids long. Trimming took 0 bases from V and 5 from J, leaving 7 bases between them. CDR1 is SNHLY, CDR2 FYNNEI, per germline. CDR3 sequence (DNA): TGTGCCAGCAGTGAAGCGCGGGGGACTGAAGCTTTCTTT. This encodes CASSEARGTEAFF. The full variable domain, rest sourced from reference TRBV2 and TRBJ1-1, is EPEVTQTPSHQVTQMGQEVILRCVPISNHLYFYWYRQILGQKVEFLVSFYNNEISEKSEIFDDQFSVERPDGSNFTLKIRSTKLEDSAMYFCASSEARGTEAFFGQGTRLTVV.

This chain uses TRBV11-2 with TRBJ2-1; 10 positions match TRBD2. CDR1 and CDR2 from the germline V gene are SGHAT and FQNNGV. The CDR3 has 16 amino acids. V was pared by 1 base and J by 5 bases, with 5 bases of the junction left unmatched. CDR3 protein: CASSLAASGRHNEQFF. CDR3 bases: TGTGCCAGCAGCTTAGCCGCTAGCGGGAGACACAATGAGCAGTTCTTC.

The genes are TRBV27 and TRBJ2-6, with D possibly being TRBD1 (5 bases). The V gene's germline CDR1 is MNHEY and CDR2 SMNVEV (reference sequence). Trimming removed 5 bases at V and 0 bases at J, with 11 bases between. The CDR3 loop spans 16 amino acids. CDR3 region: CASSQIGVSGANVLTF. In DNA, the CDR3 is TGTGCCAGCAGTCAAATAGGGGTCTCTGGGGCCAACGTCCTGACTTTC. Full variable domain (outside the CDR3, taken from reference TRBV27 and TRBJ2-6): EAQVTQNPRYLITVTGKKLTVTCSQNMNHEYMSWYRQDPGLGLRQIYYSMNVEVTDKGDVPEGYKVSRKEKRNFPLILESPSPNQTSLYFCASSQIGVSGANVLTFGAGSRLTVL.

The chain links TRBV6-1 to TRBJ2-5; D is ambiguous. CDR1 and CDR2 from the germline V gene are MNHNS and SASEGT. The CDR3 spans 12 residues. The V end was cut by 2 bases, the J end by 11 bases, with 12 bases between. The CDR3 spells CASSESISQQYF. CDR3 bases: TGTGCCAGCAGTGAATCGATTTCACAGCAGTACTTC.

The J gene is TRBJ2-7, the V gene TRBV10-1, with TRBD2 matching over 8 bases. The CDR3 totals 15 residues. Per germline, CDR1 WNHNN and CDR2 SYGVQD (reference sequence). V lost 7 bases, J lost 0 bases, and 8 bases stayed unmatched. CDR3 sequence (DNA): TGCGCCAGCAAGGTGGACAGCGGGAGCTCCTACGAGCAGTACGTC. It is translated as CASKVDSGSSYEQYV.

The chain has TRBV4-2 and TRBJ2-1, with D perhaps TRBD2 (5 bases). Per the germline V gene, CDR1 is LGHNA and CDR2 is YNFKEQ. This CDR3 has 16 amino acids. V lost 2 bases, J lost 5 bases, and 16 bases lay in between. CDR3 sequence: CASSQIVSGINNEQFF. The CDR3 DNA reads as TGTGCCAGCAGCCAAATCGTGAGCGGTATAAACAATGAGCAGTTCTTC.

V gene TRBV7-2 combines with J gene TRBJ1-2, with TRBD1 identical over 7 bases. Germline trimming cut 5 bases from V and 5 bases from J; bases unmatched to any gene: 11. The length of the CDR3 is 15 residues. The V gene's germline CDR1 is SGHTA and CDR2 FQGNSA. CDR3 nucleotide sequence: TGTGCCAGCAGCCCTCAAGGGGACAGCCCATATGGCTACACCTTC. Protein product: CASSPQGDSPYGYTF. The variable domain in full, completed from reference TRBV7-2 and TRBJ1-2, reads GAGVSQSPSNKVTEKGKDVELRCDPISGHTALYWYRQSLGQGLEFLIYFQGNSAPDKSGLPSDRFSAERTGGSVSTLTIQRTQQEDSAVYLCASSPQGDSPYGYTFGSGTRLTVV.

The rearrangement joins TRBV5-8 to TRBJ1-2; D is undetermined. The CDR3 is 12 amino acids. V lost 4 bases and J 1 base, leaving 5 bases between the germline ends. Germline values: CDR1 SGHTS, CDR2 YDEGEE. The CDR3 protein is CASSQFNYGYTF. The CDR3 nucleotides read TGTGCCAGCAGCCAATTTAACTATGGCTACACCTTC.

The V call is TRBV20-1, the J call TRBJ1-1; the D is unclear. Germline V gene lookup returns CDR1 DFQATT and CDR2 SNEGSKA (reference sequence). The germline V and J ends were trimmed by 6 bases and 5 bases, with 7 bases remaining between them. The CDR3 loop spans 10 amino acids. The CDR3 region has the DNA TGCAGTGCCACAGATACTGAAGCTTTCTTT. Protein product: CSATDTEAFF.

This sequence joins TRBV27 and TRBJ2-7; 10 bases fit TRBD1. After removal of 1 base from V and 5 bases from J, the junction contained 5 bases not matched to a gene. Germline values: CDR1 MNHEY, CDR2 SMNVEV (reference sequence). CDR3 length equals 15 residues. CDR3 sequence reads: CASSLLGQGDNEQYF. CDR3 in DNA: TGTGCCAGCAGTTTATTAGGACAGGGGGACAACGAGCAGTACTTC.

The rearrangement links TRBV7-2 to TRBJ2-7; TRBD1 might be the D (6 bases). The germline V and J ends were trimmed by 1 base and 6 bases, with 13 bases remaining between them. The CDR3 contains 14 residues. CDR1 and CDR2 (germline): SGHTA, FQGNSA. The CDR3 sequence is CASSLDRESGEQYV. Written as DNA, the CDR3 is TGTGCCAGCAGCTTAGACAGGGAGTCAGGCGAGCAGTACGTC.

The rearrangement uses TRBV9 and TRBJ2-3, with 10 bases matching TRBD1. J was trimmed by 4 bases and V by 4 bases; bases with no gene match: 9. CDR1 and CDR2 from the germline V gene are SGDLS and YYNGEE. This CDR3 comprises 16 residues. The CDR3 reads CASSSPRDRGADTQYF. CDR3 nucleotides: TGTGCCAGCAGCTCCCCCCGGGACAGGGGAGCAGATACGCAGTATTTT.

This chain uses TRBV7-9 with TRBJ2-3; D may be TRBD2 (5 bases). Germline CDR1 reads SEHNR; CDR2 reads FQNEAQ (reference sequence). Trimming left V 3 bases short and J 0 bases short, with 10 bases between. CDR3 length equals 15 residues. CDR3 amino acids: CASSFSGESTDTQYF. The CDR3 region has the DNA TGTGCCAGCAGCTTTTCTGGGGAGAGCACAGATACGCAGTATTTT.

The chain couples TRBV19 to TRBJ2-2; tentatively, D is TRBD2 (5 bases). V lost 5 bases and J lost 8, with 12 bases in between. CDR1 is LNHDA, CDR2 SQIVND, per germline (reference sequence). The length of the CDR3 is 13 residues. CDR3 loop: CASSAWRAGELFF. As DNA, the CDR3 is TGTGCCAGTAGTGCCTGGCGGGCAGGGGAGCTGTTTTTT.

The chain uses TRBV5-1 and TRBJ2-1; TRBD1 matches 7 bases. The J segment lost 2 bases and the V segment lost 1 base, leaving 3 bases of the junction unmatched. Germline CDR1 is SGHRS and CDR2 is YFSETQ. There are 15 residues in the CDR3. The CDR3 DNA is TGCGCCAGCAGCTTGAATCAGGGGGCCTACAATGAGCAGTTCTTC. This codes for CASSLNQGAYNEQFF.

The rearrangement joins TRBV11-3 to TRBJ2-2; possible D gene TRBD2, 6 bases. CDR1 SGHNT and CDR2 YENEEA come from the germline V gene. This CDR3 contains 15 residues. V was trimmed by 5 bases and J by 7 bases, leaving 17 bases between them. The CDR3 DNA reads as TGTGCCAGCAGCCCGGGGGTCTCCGGGAGCGGGGAGCTGTTTTTT. Protein: CASSPGVSGSGELFF.

The chain links TRBV9 to TRBJ1-1; D might be TRBD1 (5 bases). Germline V lookup: CDR1 SGDLS, CDR2 YYNGEE. Trimming removed 3 bases at V and 1 base at J, with 10 bases between. The CDR3 sequence is 14 residues long. The CDR3 region is CASSAYDRNTEAFF. CDR3 sequence (DNA): TGTGCCAGCAGCGCTTATGACAGGAACACTGAAGCTTTCTTT.

The rearrangement joins TRBV2 to TRBJ2-7; D unresolved. Germline-derived CDR1 and CDR2 are SNHLY and FYNNEI. The CDR3 consists of 11 residues. V lost 3 bases to trimming and J lost 7 bases, with 7 bases between them. This CDR3 reads CASSDLKEQYV. The DNA of the CDR3 is TGTGCCAGCAGTGACCTAAAGGAGCAGTACGTC.

This clone registers medium-sized by frequency. V is TRBV7-9 and J is TRBJ2-2; tentative D call: TRBD1 (5 bases). Germline values: CDR1 SEHNR, CDR2 FQNEAQ (reference sequence). V was shortened by 6 bases and J by 4 bases, with 12 bases between the two germline ends. The CDR3 totals 14 residues. In DNA, the CDR3 is TGTGCCAGCAGACCGACAGCTTCCACCGGGGAGCTGTTTTTT. Its translation is CASRPTASTGELFF.

The genes are TRBV30 and TRBJ2-3, with a weak D call TRBD1 (6 bases). The CDR3 sequence is 12 residues long. Deletions cut 0 bases from V and 7 bases from J, with 8 bases between. Germline V lookup: CDR1 GTSNPN, CDR2 SVGIG (reference sequence). The CDR3 sequence: CAWSVQGNTQYF. CDR3 bases: TGTGCCTGGAGTGTACAGGGAAATACGCAGTATTTT.

Concerning this clone itself: The sample carries other DNA sequences with the same CDR3. The J gene is TRBJ2-3, the V gene TRBV18; D is perhaps TRBD2 (6 bases). The germline V gene has CDR1 KGHSH and CDR2 LQKENI. The V gene lost 3 bases and the J gene lost 1 base, with 11 bases spanning the gap. This CDR3 has 15 amino acids. The CDR3 sequence is CASSPEGRGTDTQYF. The CDR3 DNA is TGTGCCAGCTCACCGGAGGGGAGAGGCACAGATACGCAGTATTTT.

The chain couples TRBV5-6 to TRBJ1-1; D may be TRBD1 (6 bases). The length of the CDR3 is 13 residues. V was trimmed by 2 bases and J by 3 bases, leaving 8 bases between them. In germline, CDR1 is SGHDT, CDR2 YYEEEE. The DNA of the CDR3 is TGTGCCAGCAGCTTCGACAGGTACACTGAAGCTTTCTTT. It translates to CASSFDRYTEAFF.

J is TRBJ2-1 and V is TRBV9; D not resolved. Deletions cut 3 bases from V and 7 bases from J, with 8 bases between. The germline gives CDR1 SGDLS, CDR2 YYNGEE. The CDR3 is 12 residues long. The CDR3 protein is CASSADSNEQFF. Here the CDR3 DNA reads TGTGCCAGCAGCGCCGATAGTAATGAGCAGTTCTTC. The entire variable domain, with the rest obtained from reference TRBV9 and TRBJ2-1, is as follows: DSGVTQTPKHLITATGQRVTLRCSPRSGDLSVYWYQQSLDQGLQFLIQYYNGEERAKGNILERFSAQQFPDLHSELNLSSLELGDSALYFCASSADSNEQFFGPGTRLTVL.